Shown below are 9 T cell receptor beta chains from a single sample sequenced in a study of cytomegalovirus exposure and HLA in healthy donors. The PCR employed 60 Vbeta primers together with 13 Jbeta primers. Produced via immunoSEQ multiplex PCR; TCRdb's table is partial and in-frame only. The table lists around 97,000 clones, roughly four fifths of them singletons, with about 5% in the top ten. Sequenced sample: PBMCs. These receptors originate from a man in his forties in good health and CMV-seropositive.

The CDR3 protein is CASSPQGQEETQYF. DNA for the CDR3: TGTGCCAGCAGTCCCCAGGGACAGGAAGAGACCCAGTACTTC. This chain links TRBV6-5 with TRBJ2-5; 8 bases fit TRBD1. Germline V gene lookup returns CDR1 MNHEY and CDR2 SVGAGI. The CDR3 spans 14 residues. V gave up 5 bases and J gave up 3 bases; unmatched junction bases: 5.

Remarks on this clone: The same CDR3 can be traced to other DNA sequences in this sample. The chain is built from TRBV5-1 and TRBJ1-1; no firm D call. The CDR3 has 14 amino acids. Germline V CDR1 and CDR2: SGHRS, YFSETQ. V lost 0 bases and J 1 base, leaving 7 bases between the germline ends. This CDR3 is CASSLDRQNTEAFF. The CDR3 nucleotides read TGCGCCAGCAGCTTGGACAGACAGAACACTGAAGCTTTCTTT.

The rearrangement joins TRBV27 to TRBJ2-7; D ambiguous. CDR1 is MNHEY, CDR2 SMNVEV, per germline (reference sequence). CDR3 length equals 14 residues. V was trimmed by 6 bases and J by 4 bases, leaving 16 bases between them. CDR3 sequence reads: CASSQTPYGYEQYF. The DNA for the CDR3 is TGTGCCAGCAGCCAGACACCCTATGGTTACGAGCAGTACTTC.

The J gene is TRBJ1-4, the V gene TRBV30, with 11 bases aligning to TRBD1. The ends lost 1 base at V and 3 bases at J; junction bases unmatched: 7. Germline V gives CDR1 GTSNPN, CDR2 SVGIG (reference sequence). The CDR3 contains 17 residues. The chain's CDR3 is CAWSAGQGVLANEKLFF. The CDR3 DNA is TGTGCCTGGAGTGCGGGACAGGGGGTTTTGGCTAATGAAAAACTGTTTTTT.

This chain joins TRBV28 and TRBJ1-2; TRBD1 agrees at 8 bases. Unmatched junction bases numbered 2, after V lost 2 bases and J lost 6 bases. Per germline, CDR1 MDHEN and CDR2 SYDVKM. The CDR3 totals 13 residues. The CDR3 bases are TGTGCCAGCAGTTTAACAGGGGGTAATGGCTACACCTTC. It yields the protein CASSLTGGNGYTF.

The rearrangement joins TRBV5-1 to TRBJ2-4; TRBD2 matches at 10 bases. The V gene end was trimmed by 4 bases and the J gene end by 7 bases; junction bases not matched to a gene: 8. The germline gives CDR1 SGHRS, CDR2 YFSETQ. This CDR3 has 15 amino acids. The CDR3 nucleotides read TGCGCCAGCAGCGAGACCGGGACTAGCGAGAACATTCAGTACTTC. Its protein is CASSETGTSENIQYF.

The chain recombines TRBV6-5 with TRBJ1-2, with 7 bases identical to TRBD1. With V trimmed by 6 bases and J by 6 bases, 7 bases remained unmatched. The CDR3 spans 13 residues. CDR1 is MNHEY, CDR2 SVGAGI, per germline. DNA of the CDR3: TGTGCCAGCAGAACAGACAGGGCGAATGGCTACACCTTC. It is translated as CASRTDRANGYTF.

This clone was seen only once. This sequence joins TRBV27 and TRBJ2-1, with 7 nucleotides matching TRBD2. Germline assignment: CDR1 MNHEY and CDR2 SMNVEV (reference sequence). The CDR3 is 17 amino acids. V shed 1 base, J shed 1 base, and the junction held 7 bases outside the gene matches. CDR3 residues: CASSLFPGGGSYNEQFF. In nucleotides, the CDR3 is TGTGCCAGCAGTTTATTCCCTGGCGGGGGATCCTACAATGAGCAGTTCTTC.

The V gene is TRBV6-6, the J gene TRBJ2-5, with TRBD1 matching 8 bases. This CDR3 comprises 14 residues. Germline loops: CDR1 MNHNY, CDR2 SVGAGI (reference sequence). V was pared by 5 bases and J by 5 bases, with 7 bases of the junction left unmatched. DNA of the CDR3: TGTGCCAGCAGTGAGGGACAGGCCAGGGAGACCCAGTACTTC. It specifies CASSEGQARETQYF.